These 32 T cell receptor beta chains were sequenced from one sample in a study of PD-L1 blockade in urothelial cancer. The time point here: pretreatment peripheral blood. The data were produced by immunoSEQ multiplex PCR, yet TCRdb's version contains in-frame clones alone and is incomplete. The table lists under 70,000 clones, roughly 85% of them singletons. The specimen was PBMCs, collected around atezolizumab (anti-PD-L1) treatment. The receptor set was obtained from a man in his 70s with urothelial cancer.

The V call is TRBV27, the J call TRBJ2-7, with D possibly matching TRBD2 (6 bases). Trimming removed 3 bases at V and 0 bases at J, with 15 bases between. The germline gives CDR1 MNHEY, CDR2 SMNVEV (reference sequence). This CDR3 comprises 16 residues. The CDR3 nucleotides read TGTGCCAGCAGTTTTAGTAGCGGCCCTCGCTCCTACGAGCAGTACTTC. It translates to CASSFSSGPRSYEQYF.

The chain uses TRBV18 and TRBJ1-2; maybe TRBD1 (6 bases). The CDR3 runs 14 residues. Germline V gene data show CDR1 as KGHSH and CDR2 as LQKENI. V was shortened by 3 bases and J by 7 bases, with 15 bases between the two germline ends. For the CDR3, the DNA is TGTGCCAGCTCACCGAGAGAAGGGGGTCGTGGCTACACCTTC. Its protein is CASSPREGGRGYTF.

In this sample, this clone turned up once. The CDR3 nucleotides are TGTGCCAGCAGCTTAGCCGGGACAGGGTTCTACGAGCAGTACTTC. It codes for CASSLAGTGFYEQYF. The chain has TRBV11-2 and TRBJ2-7; TRBD1 aligns across 9 bases. The CDR3 covers 15 residues. The germline CDR1 and CDR2 sequences are SGHAT and FQNNGV. The V segment lost 1 base and the J segment 3 bases; nucleotides outside the gene matches: 4.

CDR3 residues: CASSLSGQETQYF. The CDR3 region has the DNA TGTGCCAGCAGCTTAAGCGGCCAAGAGACCCAGTACTTC. This rearrangement joins TRBV11-2 to TRBJ2-5, with D possibly matching TRBD2 (5 bases). CDR1 is SGHAT and CDR2 is FQNNGV in the germline V gene. The CDR3 is 13 amino acids. V was trimmed by 2 bases and J by 1 base, leaving 5 bases between them. Supplemented by reference TRBV11-2 and TRBJ2-5, the full variable domain reads EAGVAQSPRYKIIEKRQSVAFWCNPISGHATLYWYQQILGQGPKLLIQFQNNGVVDDSQLPKDRFSAERLKGVDSTLKIQPAKLEDSAVYLCASSLSGQETQYFGPGTRLLVL.

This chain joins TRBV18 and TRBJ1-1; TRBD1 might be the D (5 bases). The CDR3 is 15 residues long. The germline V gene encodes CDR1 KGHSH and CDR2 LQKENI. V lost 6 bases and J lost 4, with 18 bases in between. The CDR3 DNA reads TGTGCCAGCTCTCCCCAGCGGGGGGGAGGCACTGAAGCTTTCTTT. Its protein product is CASSPQRGGGTEAFF.

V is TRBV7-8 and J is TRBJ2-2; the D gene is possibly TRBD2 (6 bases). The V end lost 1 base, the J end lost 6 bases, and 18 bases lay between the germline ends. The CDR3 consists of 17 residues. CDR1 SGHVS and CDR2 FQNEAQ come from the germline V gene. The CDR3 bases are TGTGCCAGCAGCTTAGGTCCATCGGGGTGGGAGGCCGGGGAGCTGTTTTTT. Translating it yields CASSLGPSGWEAGELFF.

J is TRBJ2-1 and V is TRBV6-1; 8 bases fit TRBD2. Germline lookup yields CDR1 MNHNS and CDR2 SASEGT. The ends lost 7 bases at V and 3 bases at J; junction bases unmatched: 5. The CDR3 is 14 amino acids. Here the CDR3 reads CASTLSGNYNEQFF. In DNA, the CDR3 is TGTGCCAGCACCCTTAGCGGGAACTACAATGAGCAGTTCTTC.

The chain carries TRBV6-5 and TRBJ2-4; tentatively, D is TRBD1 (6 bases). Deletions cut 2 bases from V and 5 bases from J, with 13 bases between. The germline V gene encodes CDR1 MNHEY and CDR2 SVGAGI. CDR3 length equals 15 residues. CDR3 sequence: CASSYVQGLQNIQYF. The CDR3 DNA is TGTGCCAGCAGTTACGTACAGGGCTTGCAAAACATTCAGTACTTC.

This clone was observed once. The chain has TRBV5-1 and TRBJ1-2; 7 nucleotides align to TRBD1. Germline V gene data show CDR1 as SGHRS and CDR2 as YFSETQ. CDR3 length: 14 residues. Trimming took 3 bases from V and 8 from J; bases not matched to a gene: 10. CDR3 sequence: CASSYSGTEGGYTF. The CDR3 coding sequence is TGCGCCAGCAGCTACTCCGGGACAGAAGGAGGCTACACCTTC.

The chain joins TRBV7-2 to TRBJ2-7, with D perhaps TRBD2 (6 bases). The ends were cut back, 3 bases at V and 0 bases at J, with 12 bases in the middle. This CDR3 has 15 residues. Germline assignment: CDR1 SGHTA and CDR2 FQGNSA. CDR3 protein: CASSFVAVGSYEQYF. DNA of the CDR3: TGTGCCAGCAGCTTCGTAGCGGTGGGCTCCTACGAGCAGTACTTC.

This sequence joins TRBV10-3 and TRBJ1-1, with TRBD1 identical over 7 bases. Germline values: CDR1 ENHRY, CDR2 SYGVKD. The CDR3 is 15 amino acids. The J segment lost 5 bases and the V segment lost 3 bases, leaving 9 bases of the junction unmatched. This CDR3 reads CAISERQGVGTEAFF. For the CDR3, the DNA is TGTGCCATCAGTGAAAGACAGGGTGTCGGTACTGAAGCTTTCTTT.

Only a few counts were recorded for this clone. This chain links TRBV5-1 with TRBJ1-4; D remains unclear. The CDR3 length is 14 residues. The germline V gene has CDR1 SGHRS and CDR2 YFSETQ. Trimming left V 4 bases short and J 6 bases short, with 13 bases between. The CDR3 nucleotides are TGCGCCAGCAGCCTCCGGGGTGAGGATGAAAAACTGTTTTTT. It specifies CASSLRGEDEKLFF.

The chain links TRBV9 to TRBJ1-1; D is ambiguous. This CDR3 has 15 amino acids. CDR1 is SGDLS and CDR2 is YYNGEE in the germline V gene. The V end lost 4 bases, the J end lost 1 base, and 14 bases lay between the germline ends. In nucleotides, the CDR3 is TGTGCCAGCAGCTCTCTTTCAGGCCCGAACACTGAAGCTTTCTTT. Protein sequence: CASSSLSGPNTEAFF.

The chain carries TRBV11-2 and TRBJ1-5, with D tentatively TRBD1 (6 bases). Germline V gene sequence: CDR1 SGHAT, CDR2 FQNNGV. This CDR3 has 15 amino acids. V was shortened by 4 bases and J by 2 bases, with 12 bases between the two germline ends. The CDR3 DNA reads TGTGCCAGCAGCTCCCAGGCAGGGGGCAATCAGCCCCAGCATTTT. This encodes CASSSQAGGNQPQHF.

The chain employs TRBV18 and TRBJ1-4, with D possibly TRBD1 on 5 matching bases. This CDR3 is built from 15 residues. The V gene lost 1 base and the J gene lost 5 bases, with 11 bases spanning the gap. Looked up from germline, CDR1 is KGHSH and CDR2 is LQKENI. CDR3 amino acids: CASSPRRGGNEKLFF. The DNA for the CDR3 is TGTGCCAGCTCACCACGCCGCGGGGGGAATGAAAAACTGTTTTTT.

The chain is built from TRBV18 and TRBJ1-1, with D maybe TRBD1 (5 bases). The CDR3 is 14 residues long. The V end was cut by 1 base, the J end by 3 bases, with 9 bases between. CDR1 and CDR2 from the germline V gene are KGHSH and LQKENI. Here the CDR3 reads CASSPRGRDTEAFF. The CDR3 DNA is TGTGCCAGCTCACCACGGGGGAGGGACACTGAAGCTTTCTTT. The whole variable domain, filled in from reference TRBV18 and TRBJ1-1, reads NAGVMQNPRHLVRRRGQEARLRCSPMKGHSHVYWYRQLPEEGLKFMVYLQKENIIDESGMPKERFSAEFPKEGPSILRIQQVVRGDSAAYFCASSPRGRDTEAFFGQGTRLTVV.

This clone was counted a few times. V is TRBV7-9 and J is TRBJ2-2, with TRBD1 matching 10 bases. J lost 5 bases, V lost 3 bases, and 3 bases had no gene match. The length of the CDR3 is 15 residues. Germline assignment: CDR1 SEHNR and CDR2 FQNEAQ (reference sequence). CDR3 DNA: TGTGCCAGCAGCTTTGACAGGGGGCGGACCGGGGAGCTGTTTTTT. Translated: CASSFDRGRTGELFF.

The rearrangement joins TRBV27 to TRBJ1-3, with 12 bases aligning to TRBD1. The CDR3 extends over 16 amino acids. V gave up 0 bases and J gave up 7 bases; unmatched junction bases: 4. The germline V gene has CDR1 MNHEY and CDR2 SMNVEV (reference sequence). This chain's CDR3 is CASSLSWGQGANTIYF. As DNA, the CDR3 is TGTGCCAGCAGTTTATCGTGGGGACAGGGGGCGAACACCATATATTTT.

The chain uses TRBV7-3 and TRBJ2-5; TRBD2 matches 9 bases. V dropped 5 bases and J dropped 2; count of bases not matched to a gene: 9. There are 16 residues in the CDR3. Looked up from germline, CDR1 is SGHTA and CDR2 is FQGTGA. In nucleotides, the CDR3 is TGTGCCAGCAGCGACGTCGGAACTAGCGGGCAAGAGACCCAGTACTTC. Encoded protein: CASSDVGTSGQETQYF.

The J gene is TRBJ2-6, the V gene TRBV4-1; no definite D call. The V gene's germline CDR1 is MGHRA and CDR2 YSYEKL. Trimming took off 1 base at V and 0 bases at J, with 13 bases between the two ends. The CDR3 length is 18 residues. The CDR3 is CASSQGRTMRSGANVLTF. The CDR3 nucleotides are TGCGCCAGCAGCCAAGGTCGTACCATGCGCTCTGGGGCCAACGTCCTGACTTTC.

In DNA form, the CDR3 reads TGTGCCAGCAGCTTCGGACTAGCCGGGAATGAGCAGTTCTTC. Amino acids: CASSFGLAGNEQFF. The chain recombines TRBV7-9 with TRBJ2-1, with 8 nucleotides matching TRBD2. Trimming removed 3 bases from V and 7 bases from J; junction bases left unmatched: 5. The germline gives CDR1 SEHNR, CDR2 FQNEAQ (reference sequence). The CDR3 extends over 14 amino acids.

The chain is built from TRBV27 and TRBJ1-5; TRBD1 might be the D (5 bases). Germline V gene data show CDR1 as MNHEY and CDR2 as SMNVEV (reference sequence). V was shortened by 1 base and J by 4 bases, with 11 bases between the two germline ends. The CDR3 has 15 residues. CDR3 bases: TGTGCCAGCAGTTTATTCGCCGGGGGTAATCAGCCCCAGCATTTT. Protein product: CASSLFAGGNQPQHF.

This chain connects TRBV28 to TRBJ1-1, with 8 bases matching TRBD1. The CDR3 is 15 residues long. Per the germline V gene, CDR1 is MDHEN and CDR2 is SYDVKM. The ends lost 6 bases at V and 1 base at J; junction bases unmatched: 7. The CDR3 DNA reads TGTGCCAGCAGGGAATATCAGGGGGCGAACACTGAAGCTTTCTTT. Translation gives CASREYQGANTEAFF.

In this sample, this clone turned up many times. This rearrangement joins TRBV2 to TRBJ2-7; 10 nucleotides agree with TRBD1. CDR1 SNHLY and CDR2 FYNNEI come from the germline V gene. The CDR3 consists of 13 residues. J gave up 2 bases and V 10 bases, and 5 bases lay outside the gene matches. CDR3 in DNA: TGTGCCAATAGACAGGGGGCACCCTACGAGCAGTACTTC. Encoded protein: CANRQGAPYEQYF.

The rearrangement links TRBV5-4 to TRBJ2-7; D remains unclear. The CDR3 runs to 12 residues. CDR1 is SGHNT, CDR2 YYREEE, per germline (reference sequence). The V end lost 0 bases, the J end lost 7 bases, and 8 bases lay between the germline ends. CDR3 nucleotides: TGTGCCAGCAGCTTGGAACTCGGTGAGCAGTACTTC. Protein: CASSLELGEQYF.

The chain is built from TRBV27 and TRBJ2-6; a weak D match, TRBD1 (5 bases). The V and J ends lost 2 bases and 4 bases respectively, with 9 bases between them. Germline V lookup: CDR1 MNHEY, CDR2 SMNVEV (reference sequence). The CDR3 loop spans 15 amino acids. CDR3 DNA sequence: TGTGCCAGCAGTTTAGAACAGGCCGGGGCCAACGTCCTGACTTTC. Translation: CASSLEQAGANVLTF.

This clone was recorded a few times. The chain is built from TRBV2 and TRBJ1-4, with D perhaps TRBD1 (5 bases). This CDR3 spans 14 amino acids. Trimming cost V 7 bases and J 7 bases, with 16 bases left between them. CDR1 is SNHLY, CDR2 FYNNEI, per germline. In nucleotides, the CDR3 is TGTGCCAGCACCCTGGGAGGGGTGGGTGAAAAACTGTTTTTT. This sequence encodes CASTLGGVGEKLFF.

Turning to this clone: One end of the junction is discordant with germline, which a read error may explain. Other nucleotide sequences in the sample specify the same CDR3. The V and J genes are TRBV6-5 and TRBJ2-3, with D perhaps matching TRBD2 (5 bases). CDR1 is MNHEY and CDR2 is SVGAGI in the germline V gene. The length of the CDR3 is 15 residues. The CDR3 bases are TGTGCCAGCAGCTACTCCAGCGGCAGCACAGATACGCAGTATTTT. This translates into CASSYSSGSTDTQYF.

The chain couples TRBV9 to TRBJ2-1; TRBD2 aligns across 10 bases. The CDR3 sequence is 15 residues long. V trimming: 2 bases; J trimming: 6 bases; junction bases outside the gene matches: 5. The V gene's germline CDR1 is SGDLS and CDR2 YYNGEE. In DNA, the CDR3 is TGTGCCAGCAGCGTTAGCGGGAGGACTTCCAATGAGCAGTTCTTC. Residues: CASSVSGRTSNEQFF.

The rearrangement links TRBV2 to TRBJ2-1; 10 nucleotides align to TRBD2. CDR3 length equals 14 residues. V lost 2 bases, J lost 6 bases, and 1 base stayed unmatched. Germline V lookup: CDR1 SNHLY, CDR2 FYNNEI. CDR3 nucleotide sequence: TGTGCCAGCAGTGAACTAGCGGGGGTCAATGAGCAGTTCTTC. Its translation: CASSELAGVNEQFF.

The CDR3 is CASSLVGGLGEPQHF. The CDR3 coding sequence is TGTGCCAGCAGCTTAGTAGGAGGGTTAGGCGAGCCCCAGCATTTT. The V and J genes are TRBV7-8 and TRBJ1-5; D unresolved. CDR3 length equals 15 residues. The germline gives CDR1 SGHVS, CDR2 FQNEAQ. The V end was cut by 1 base, the J end by 8 bases, with 15 bases between.

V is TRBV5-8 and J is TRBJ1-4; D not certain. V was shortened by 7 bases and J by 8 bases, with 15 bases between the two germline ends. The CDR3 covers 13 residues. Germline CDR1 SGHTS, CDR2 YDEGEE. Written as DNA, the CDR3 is TGTGCCAGCGACTGGGGAGCCCAGGAAAAACTGTTTTTT. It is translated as CASDWGAQEKLFF.